This is a list of T cell receptor beta chains from one sample in a study of control samples from healthy donors and cancer patients. Repertoires were generated with immunoSEQ multiplex PCR, while TCRdb's copy carries only in-frame clones and drops some. In the table there are 80,000 to 100,000 clones, about 91% of which are singletons. The sample consisted of blood. The receptors here all came from a man aged 25-45 years in good health. Both conserved end residues are part of each CDR3. Each record gives: D gene, J gene, V gene, clone size, CDR3 DNA, CDR3 protein. D genes are given only for firm matches. Only some rows state a clone size, as once, few, many or a class for expanded clones.

D: TRBD2; J: TRBJ2-3; V: TRBV14; size: NA; DNA: TGTGCCAGCAGCCAAGACTTAGCGGGCCTCACAGATACGCAGTATTTT; CDR3: CASSQDLAGLTDTQYF
D: NA; J: TRBJ2-5; V: TRBV11-3; size: NA; DNA: TGTGCCAGCAGCCCGTTCCGGCCGCAAGAGACCCAGTACTTC; CDR3: CASSPFRPQETQYF
D: TRBD2; J: TRBJ2-2; V: TRBV7-8; size: NA; DNA: TGTGCCAGCAGCTTGATAGCGGGATTAACCGGGGAGCTGTTTTTT; CDR3: CASSLIAGLTGELFF
D: NA; J: TRBJ1-3; V: TRBV9; size: NA; DNA: TGTGCCAGCAGCGCCCAAGGGGGGCTAACTGGAAACACCATATATTTT; CDR3: CASSAQGGLTGNTIYF
D: NA; J: TRBJ2-2; V: TRBV5-4; size: NA; DNA: TGTGCCAGCAGCTTGTTCGCAGGGGAGAACACCGGGGAGCTGTTTTTT; CDR3: CASSLFAGENTGELFF
D: NA; J: TRBJ2-5; V: TRBV12-3/TRBV12-4; size: NA; DNA: TGTGCCAGCAGTTGGGGGGCGGGAGAGACCCAGTACTTC; CDR3: CASSWGAGETQYF
D: NA; J: TRBJ1-1; V: TRBV9; size: NA; DNA: TGTGCCAGCAGCGTTCAGGGGTCGAACACTGAAGCTTTCTTT; CDR3: CASSVQGSNTEAFF
D: NA; J: TRBJ2-1; V: TRBV15; size: NA; DNA: TGTGCCACCAGCAGAGATCTTAGCGAGACCTACAATGAGCAGTTCTTC; CDR3: CATSRDLSETYNEQFF
D: NA; J: TRBJ1-1; V: TRBV20-1; size: NA; DNA: TGCAGTGCTAGTCCAGGGAACACTGAAGCTTTCTTT; CDR3: CSASPGNTEAFF
D: TRBD1; J: TRBJ2-5; V: TRBV7-8; size: once; DNA: TGTGCCAGCAGCACAGGGGGAGAGACCCAGTACTTC; CDR3: CASSTGGETQYF
D: NA; J: TRBJ2-7; V: TRBV18; size: NA; DNA: TGTGCCAGCTCACCTCCCTCAACAGGCTACGAGCAGTACTTC; CDR3: CASSPPSTGYEQYF
D: NA; J: TRBJ2-1; V: TRBV28; size: NA; DNA: TGTGCCAGCAGTTTGACGGGACGGGACAATGAGCAGTTCTTC; CDR3: CASSLTGRDNEQFF
D: TRBD2; J: TRBJ2-3; V: TRBV28; size: NA; DNA: TGTGCCAGCAGTTTAAGACTAGCAGCAGATACGCAGTATTTT; CDR3: CASSLRLAADTQYF
D: NA; J: TRBJ2-2; V: TRBV28; size: NA; DNA: TGTGCCAGCAGTTTCGGGGCAGAGAACACCGGGGAGCTGTTTTTT; CDR3: CASSFGAENTGELFF
D: TRBD2; J: TRBJ2-5; V: TRBV7-6; size: NA; DNA: TGTGCCAGCAGCCGAGCGGGACCCTACCAAGAGACCCAGTACTTC; CDR3: CASSRAGPYQETQYF
D: TRBD2; J: TRBJ2-1; V: TRBV9; size: NA; DNA: TGTGCCAGCAGCCCCGAGAGGGGGACTAGCGGGAGTGCCTACAATGAGCAGTTCTTC; CDR3: CASSPERGTSGSAYNEQFF
D: NA; J: TRBJ1-1; V: TRBV20-1; size: NA; DNA: TGCAGTGCTAGTCCAGGGTTGAAGACTGAAGCTTTCTTT; CDR3: CSASPGLKTEAFF
D: TRBD1; J: TRBJ2-3; V: TRBV9; size: NA; DNA: TGTGCCAGCAGCGTGCGACAGGGGGGTACGCAGTATTTT; CDR3: CASSVRQGGTQYF
D: NA; J: TRBJ1-5; V: TRBV24-1; size: NA; DNA: TGTGCCACCAGTGGGGGAGGGAATCAGCCCCAGCATTTT; CDR3: CATSGGGNQPQHF
D: NA; J: TRBJ2-3; V: TRBV11-2; size: NA; DNA: TGTGCCAGCAGCCTCTCCGGAAACCCTAGCACAGATACGCAGTATTTT; CDR3: CASSLSGNPSTDTQYF
D: NA; J: TRBJ2-7; V: TRBV12-3/TRBV12-4; size: NA; DNA: TGTGCCAGCAGTTTCGGCAACTACGAGCAGTACTTC; CDR3: CASSFGNYEQYF